A selection of T cell receptor beta chains follows, all from one sample in a study of long-term antiretroviral therapy in people with HIV. Clones were read by immunoSEQ multiplex PCR, and TCRdb kept only the in-frame ones, dropping some. Altogether around 35,000 clones are present, approximately 96% being singletons, with the ten largest covering less than 2.5%. The specimen was unsorted PBMCs, collected roughly 6.9 years after starting antiretroviral therapy. The receptors shown here come from a young man with HIV. The CDR3 runs from the conserved cysteine through the conserved F or W. Clone sizes are given selectively: once, few, many, or a class where the clone is expanded.

clone size | V gene | CDR3 protein
NA | TRBV9 | CASSLGDRAREQYF
NA | TRBV30 | CAWSVLGVNSPLHF
few | TRBV18 | CASSPEVGTGTYEQYF
NA | TRBV7-9 | CASSLFPAYEQYF
once | TRBV25-1 | CASSGQGVDKNIQYF
NA | TRBV5-1 | CASSPTGGDVTGELFF
NA | TRBV9 | CASSVGASYNSPLHF
NA | TRBV4-3 | CASSQARDRFYEQYF
NA | TRBV19 | CASKRTGSYEQYF
NA | TRBV7-8 | CALYSLESGTENTEAFF
once | TRBV14 | CASSQASVGIQYF
NA | TRBV10-3 | CAISESGNTEAFF
once | TRBV12-5 | CASGTRESYGYTF
NA | TRBV9 | CASSATPLSEPQHF
NA | TRBV4-2 | CASSHLSPSEGYTF
NA | TRBV7-9 | CASSLDRYRERDNEQFF
NA | TRBV4-3 | CASSQDGGQPQHF
NA | TRBV10-3 | CATGESSYNSPLHF
NA | TRBV7-3 | CASSLAGGFNTQYF
NA | TRBV5-8 | CASSSEWGSGRFVGTDTQYF
NA | TRBV6-6 | CASNSLEGVGYTF
NA | TRBV10-2 | CASKSLTGGGYTF
NA | TRBV7-9 | CASSARGDFGEETQYF
NA | TRBV7-3 | CASSSLAGERYF
NA | TRBV29-1 | CSVGRPATDTQYF
NA | TRBV7-3 | CASSLKGTSGGRVDTQYF
NA | TRBV27 | CASSPEGAEDTQYF
once | TRBV15 | CATSRGGNNYGYTF
once | TRBV11-1 | CASSPTPRLAYYEQYF
once | TRBV18 | CASSPNPTDTQYF
NA | TRBV29-1 | CSVPGQGANYGYTF
NA | TRBV2 | CASSDGKGTSGRASTDTQYF
NA | TRBV28 | CASSLSPVNTEAFF
NA | TRBV5-1 | CASSLGGATNSPLHF
NA | TRBV28 | CATQDGGTYGYTF
NA | TRBV4-2 | CASSPRGNEQYF
NA | TRBV9 | CASSVQGTGRYTF
NA | TRBV6-5 | CASRRLETQYF
NA | TRBV4-1 | CASSPEGGGGNQPQHF
NA | TRBV7-9 | CASSLAGLGSSNEAFF